What follows describes a single T cell receptor beta chain. The data stem from a study of identical twins. TCRdb ran MiXCR on the 5' RACE reads and lists one entry per CDR3 protein. The repertoire holds approximately 550,000 distinct CDR3 sequences, with 20% to 25% as singletons. Germline CDR1 SGHRS, CDR2 YFSETQ. The CDR3 extends over 13 amino acids. The V and J ends lost 2 bases and 4 bases respectively, with 9 bases between them. The data also belong to a second study, concerning yellow fever vaccine responses in identical twins.

The V gene is TRBV5-1, the J gene TRBJ2-5; D tentatively reads TRBD1 or TRBD2 (5 bases each). This TCR came from a woman under 30 in good health. Specimen: CD4+ T cells sorted from blood. CDR3 region: CASSFTGPETQYF. As DNA, the CDR3 is TGCGCCAGCAGCTTTACGGGGCCAGAGACCCAGTACTTC.